Below are 9 T cell receptor beta chains sequenced from a single sample in a study of T cell responses to AZD1222 COVID-19 vaccine. Profiling relied on immunoSEQ multiplex PCR, and the TCRdb table lists in-frame clones only, not all of them. Of about 100,000 clones listed, about 88% are singletons. The source material was peripheral blood, sampled on day 0 of AZD1222 vaccination. The receptor set was obtained from an adult in good health.

This chain joins TRBV6-1 and TRBJ1-1, with D possibly matching TRBD1 (5 bases). CDR1 and CDR2 from the germline V gene are MNHNS and SASEGT. The V end was cut by 1 base, the J end by 5 bases, with 8 bases between. The CDR3 is 13 amino acids. CDR3 in amino acids: CASSEDGGTEAFF. CDR3 sequence (DNA): TGTGCCAGCAGTGAAGACGGGGGAACTGAAGCTTTCTTT.

The chain couples TRBV5-4 to TRBJ2-1; D perhaps matches TRBD2 (6 bases). The CDR3 has 16 residues. Germline CDR1 and CDR2: SGHNT and YYREEE (reference sequence). Between the trimmed V and J ends, which lost 1 base and 2 bases, there was a span of 13 bases. The CDR3 protein is CASSLRGGVTYNEQFF. The CDR3 nucleotides are TGTGCCAGCAGCTTGCGAGGCGGGGTTACCTACAATGAGCAGTTCTTC.

The gene calls are TRBV5-1 and TRBJ1-1; D gene ambiguous. With 3 bases removed from V and 4 bases from J, the gap between germline ends came to 16 bases. This CDR3 region has 15 residues. Germline CDR1 SGHRS, CDR2 YFSETQ. The CDR3 DNA reads TGCGCCAGCAGCTCCCTACAAGGAGGCTCCACTGAAGCTTTCTTT. Translation: CASSSLQGGSTEAFF. Full variable domain (remainder filled in from reference TRBV5-1 and TRBJ1-1): KAGVTQTPRYLIKTRGQQVTLSCSPISGHRSVSWYQQTPGQGLQFLFEYFSETQRNKGNFPGRFSGRQFSNSRSEMNVSTLELGDSALYLCASSSLQGGSTEAFFGQGTRLTVV.

The count of this clone is one. V is TRBV5-1 and J is TRBJ2-3, with TRBD2 as a possible D gene (6 bases). Germline V gene data show CDR1 as SGHRS and CDR2 as YFSETQ. Trimming stripped 0 bases from V and 2 bases from J, with 13 bases between. CDR3 length: 16 amino acids. CDR3 nucleotides: TGCGCCAGCAGCTTGGAGGGTAGCGGTTCCACAGATACGCAGTATTTT. Translating it yields CASSLEGSGSTDTQYF.

In its sample, this clone was seen a few times. V gene TRBV5-1 combines with J gene TRBJ2-1; 8 bases align to TRBD1. With 2 bases clipped from V and 8 bases from J, the junction kept 12 bases outside the gene matches. Germline lookup yields CDR1 SGHRS and CDR2 YFSETQ. CDR3 length equals 16 residues. CDR3 region: CASSLTLRGPRDEQFF. CDR3 DNA sequence: TGCGCCAGCAGCTTAACCCTCAGGGGGCCTAGAGATGAGCAGTTCTTC.

This clone was found a few times. This sequence joins TRBV6-5 and TRBJ2-7; TRBD1 matches at 10 bases. With V trimmed by 6 bases and J by 4 bases, 9 bases remained unmatched. CDR1 MNHEY and CDR2 SVGAGI come from the germline V gene. This CDR3 comprises 15 residues. The CDR3 DNA reads TGTGCCAGCAGCCAACCCGGGACAGGGGATTACGAGCAGTACTTC. It codes for CASSQPGTGDYEQYF.

This chain's CDR3 is CASSLELAGGGEQFF. In DNA form, the CDR3 reads TGCGCCAGCAGCTTGGAGCTAGCGGGAGGCGGTGAGCAGTTCTTC. The chain carries TRBV5-1 and TRBJ2-1; 11 bases align to TRBD2. Germline CDR1 SGHRS, CDR2 YFSETQ. The CDR3 consists of 15 residues. With 0 bases clipped from V and 9 bases from J, the junction kept 5 bases outside the gene matches. Full variable domain (outside the CDR3, taken from reference TRBV5-1 and TRBJ2-1): KAGVTQTPRYLIKTRGQQVTLSCSPISGHRSVSWYQQTPGQGLQFLFEYFSETQRNKGNFPGRFSGRQFSNSRSEMNVSTLELGDSALYLCASSLELAGGGEQFFGPGTRLTVL.

Written as DNA, the CDR3 is TGTGCCAGTAGTATTTATCAGGTGGCGTTGCAGCCCCAGCATTTT. As protein: CASSIYQVALQPQHF. The chain uses TRBV19 and TRBJ1-5; no firm D call. Germline V lookup: CDR1 LNHDA, CDR2 SQIVND (reference sequence). This CDR3 has 15 amino acids. Trimming shortened V by 3 bases and J by 7 bases, and 16 bases separated the two germline ends.

About this clone itself: Distinct nucleotide sequences in the sample also encode this CDR3. The genes are TRBV2 and TRBJ2-7; D is uncertain. Germline values: CDR1 SNHLY, CDR2 FYNNEI. The length of the CDR3 is 10 residues. V lost 6 bases to trimming and J lost 3 bases, with 3 bases between them. The CDR3 sequence is CASSVYEQYF. CDR3 nucleotide sequence: TGTGCCAGCAGCGTCTACGAGCAGTACTTC.